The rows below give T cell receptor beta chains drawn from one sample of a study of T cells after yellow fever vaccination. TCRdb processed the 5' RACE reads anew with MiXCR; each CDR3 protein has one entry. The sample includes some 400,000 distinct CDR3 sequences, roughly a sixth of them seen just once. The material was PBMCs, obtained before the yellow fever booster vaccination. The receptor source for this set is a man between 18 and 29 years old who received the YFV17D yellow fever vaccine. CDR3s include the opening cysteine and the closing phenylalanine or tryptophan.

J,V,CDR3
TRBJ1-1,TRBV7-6,CASSPFPTDLKNTEAFF
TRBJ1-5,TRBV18,CASSRTVLSDSNQPQHF
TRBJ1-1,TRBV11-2,CASSSPPTDTEAFF
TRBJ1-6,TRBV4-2,CASSAWFGLDSPLHF
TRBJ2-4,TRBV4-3,CASSVGVAKNIQYF
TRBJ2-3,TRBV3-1,CASRPRLAASTDTQYF
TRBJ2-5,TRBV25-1,CASSEWTGPQETQYF
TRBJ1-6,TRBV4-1,CASSLRTEDNSPLHF
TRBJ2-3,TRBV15,CATSRDLVNSDTQYF
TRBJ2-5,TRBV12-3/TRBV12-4,CASSFSGGQETQYF
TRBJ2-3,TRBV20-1,CSAPPGTGQYSDTQYF
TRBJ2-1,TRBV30,CAWSVQGINEQFF
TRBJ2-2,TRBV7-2,CASSPGRRGNTGELFF
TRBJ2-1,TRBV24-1,CATSDSRRNEQFF
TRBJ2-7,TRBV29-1,CSVALRQGIYEQYF
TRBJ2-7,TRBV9,CASSVVGAVGYEQYF
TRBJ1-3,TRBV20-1,CSAPKTGISGNTIYF
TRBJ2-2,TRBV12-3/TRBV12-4,CASRPTGGTGELFF
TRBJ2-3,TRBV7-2,CASGQIDTQYF
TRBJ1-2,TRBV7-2,CASSLAPGQYGYTF
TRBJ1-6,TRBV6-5,CASRNHQGRSSPLHF
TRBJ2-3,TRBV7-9,CASSLQGPDTQYF
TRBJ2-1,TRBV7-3,CASSRTGTGGASDNEQFF
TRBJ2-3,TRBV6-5,CASSYFGTSLTDTQYF
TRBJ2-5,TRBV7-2,CASSLGPGISQETQYF
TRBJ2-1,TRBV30,CAWTGVEQFF
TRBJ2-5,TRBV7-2,CASSFWSARETQYF
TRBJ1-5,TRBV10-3,CATADSYSNQPQHF
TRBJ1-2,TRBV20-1,CSARDRDYVKIRANYGYTF
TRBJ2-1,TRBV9,CASSVEPSPYNEQFF
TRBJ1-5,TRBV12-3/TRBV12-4,CASRDRLDQPQHF
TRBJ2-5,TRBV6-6,CASSAAGGAETQYF
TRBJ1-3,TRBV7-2,CASSLAGAGGNTIYF
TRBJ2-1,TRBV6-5,CASSTGKGGQFF
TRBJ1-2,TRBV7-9,CASSLSDMYGYTF
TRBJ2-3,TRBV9,CASSDRSGTGFADTQYF
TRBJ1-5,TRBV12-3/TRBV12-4,CASSWVGNQPQHF
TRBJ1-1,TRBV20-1,CSARGASTTEAFF
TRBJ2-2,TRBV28,CASSLAGAPTGELFF
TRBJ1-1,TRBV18,CASSPGGGLDDTEAFF
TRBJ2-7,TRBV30,CAWSPGQGIIYEQYF
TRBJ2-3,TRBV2,CASRQRLSTDTQYF
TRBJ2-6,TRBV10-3,CAISPGQGISGANVLTF
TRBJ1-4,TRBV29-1,CSVKSSGREKLFF
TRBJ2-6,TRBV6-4,CASSDSPGGSGANVLTF
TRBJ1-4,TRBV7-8,CASSLSWVGAGEKLFF